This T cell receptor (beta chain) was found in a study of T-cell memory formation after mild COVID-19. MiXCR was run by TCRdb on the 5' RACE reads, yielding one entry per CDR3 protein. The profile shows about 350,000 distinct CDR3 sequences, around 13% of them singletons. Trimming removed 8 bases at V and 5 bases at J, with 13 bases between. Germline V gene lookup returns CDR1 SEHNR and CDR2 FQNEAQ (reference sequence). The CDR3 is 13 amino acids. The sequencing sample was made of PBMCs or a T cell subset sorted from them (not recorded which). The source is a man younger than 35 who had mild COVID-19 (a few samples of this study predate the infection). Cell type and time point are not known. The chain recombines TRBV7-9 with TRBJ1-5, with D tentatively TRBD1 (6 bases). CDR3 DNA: TGTGCCAGCGCGGAGCAGGGGTATCAGCCCCAGCATTTT. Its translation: CASAEQGYQPQHF.